This T cell receptor (beta chain) originates from a study of blood T cell repertoires in COVID-19. Across the study: Material from acute and convalescent COVID-19 was sourced from the United States, Italy and Spain. T cells, B-cell-depleted T cells, or PBMCs provided the cDNA or gDNA that served as material.

Authors' methods: Using reference gene primer amplification, nucleated cell counts were estimated. Measured with immunoSEQ multiplex PCR; TCRdb has only the in-frame clones, and not every one. V and J calls plus clone size are reproduced from that table; the DNA served to infer D and trimming. The sample consists of approximately 190,000 clones, around 80% of them appearing once. The source is a young man with active or convalescent COVID-19. Source material: peripheral blood.

DNA for the CDR3: TGTGCCAGCAGTTTAAGACAATACCCTAGCACAGATACGCAGTATTTT. Translating gives CASSLRQYPSTDTQYF. The rearrangement joins TRBV6-2 or TRBV6-3 to TRBJ2-3; D remains ambiguous. Trimming pared 4 bases from V and 0 bases from J, leaving 14 bases between. Germline V gives CDR1 MNHEY, CDR2 SVGEGT. CDR3 size: 16 residues.